This T cell receptor (beta chain) was profiled in a study of blood T cell repertoires in COVID-19. For the study at large: Specimens from acute and convalescent COVID-19 originated in the United States, Italy and Spain.

The J segment lost 2 bases and the V segment lost 3 bases, leaving 8 bases of the junction unmatched. Germline CDR1 reads SGHAT; CDR2 reads FQNNGV. The CDR3 sequence is 16 residues long. Assay used: immunoSEQ multiplex PCR; TCRdb lists only in-frame clones, some missing. The data contain 60,000 to 65,000 clones, more than 65% of them singletons. The sequencing sample was made of peripheral blood. The TCR comes from a woman between 55 and 75 years old with acute or convalescent COVID-19. This chain uses TRBV11-2 with TRBJ2-3; 7 bases map to TRBD2. CDR3 bases: TGTGCCAGCAGCTTTACCGGCCTAGCGGACACAGATACGCAGTATTTT. Protein product: CASSFTGLADTDTQYF.